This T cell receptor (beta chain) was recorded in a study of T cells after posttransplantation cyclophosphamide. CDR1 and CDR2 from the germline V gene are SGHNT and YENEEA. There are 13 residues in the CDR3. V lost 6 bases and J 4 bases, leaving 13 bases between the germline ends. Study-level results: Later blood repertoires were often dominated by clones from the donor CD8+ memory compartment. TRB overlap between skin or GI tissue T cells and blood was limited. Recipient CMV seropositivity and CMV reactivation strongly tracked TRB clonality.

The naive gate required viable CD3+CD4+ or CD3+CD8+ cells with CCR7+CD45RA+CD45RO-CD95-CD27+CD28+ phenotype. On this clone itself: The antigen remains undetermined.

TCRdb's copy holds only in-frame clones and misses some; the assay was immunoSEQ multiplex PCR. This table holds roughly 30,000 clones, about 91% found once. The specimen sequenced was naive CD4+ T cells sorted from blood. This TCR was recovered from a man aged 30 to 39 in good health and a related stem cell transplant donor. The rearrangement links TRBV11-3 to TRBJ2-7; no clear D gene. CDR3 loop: CASSVLGPYEQYF. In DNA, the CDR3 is TGTGCCAGCAGTGTCCTTGGCCCTTACGAGCAGTACTTC.